One sample yielded the 8 T cell receptor beta chains listed below, sequenced in a study of T cell repertoires in cytomegalovirus infection. Each CDR3 protein is one row after TCRdb ran MiXCR on the reads. This table has roughly 760,000 distinct CDR3 sequences, 35% to 45% appearing once. The sequencing input was PBMCs. These receptor sequences come from a human donor in good health (CMV status not recorded). Some clones in this sample may be carry-over from other donors' samples.

This clonotype has more than one count but fewer than ten. The J gene is TRBJ2-2, the V gene TRBV6-5; unclear D gene. The CDR3 consists of 15 residues. Germline-derived CDR1 and CDR2 are MNHEY and SVGAGI. Trimming took off 2 bases at V and 6 bases at J, with 13 bases between the two ends. CDR3 loop: CASSYGPDPPGELFF. Written as DNA, the CDR3 is TGTGCCAGCAGTTACGGGCCCGACCCCCCCGGGGAGCTGTTTTTT.

The chain carries TRBV7-6 and TRBJ1-5, with a possible D match to TRBD1 (6 bases). Deletions cut 0 bases from V and 4 bases from J, with 13 bases between. The CDR3 has 16 residues. From germline, CDR1 is SGHVS and CDR2 FNYEAQ. The DNA of the CDR3 is TGTGCCAGCAGCTTAGCGCTCCCTCAGGGGAATCAGCCCCAGCATTTT. This translates into CASSLALPQGNQPQHF.

The CDR3 coding sequence is TGTGCCAGCCACACCGGAGCCCAACAGTATTTT. It translates to CASHTGAQQYF. The genes are TRBV28 and TRBJ2-3; D unresolved. The CDR3 is 11 residues long. Trimming took 8 bases from V and 12 from J, leaving 15 bases between them. Germline V lookup: CDR1 MDHEN, CDR2 SYDVKM.

The V gene is TRBV7-9, the J gene TRBJ2-1; 7 bases fit TRBD2. V trimming: 5 bases; J trimming: 7 bases; junction bases outside the gene matches: 23. Per the germline V gene, CDR1 is SEHNR and CDR2 is FQNEAQ (reference sequence). The CDR3 is 19 residues long. The CDR3 here is CASSHRVGGRIRFANEQFF. Here the CDR3 DNA reads TGTGCCAGCAGCCATCGGGTGGGCGGGAGAATACGTTTTGCAAATGAGCAGTTCTTC.

This clonotype has just a few counts. The gene calls are TRBV7-2 and TRBJ2-5, with 9 bases matching TRBD1. The CDR3 runs to 20 residues. J was trimmed by 2 bases and V by 1 base; bases with no gene match: 17. Germline V CDR1 and CDR2: SGHTA, FQGNSA. CDR3 loop: CASSLGTGVGWRDDQETQYF. In DNA form, the CDR3 reads TGTGCCAGCAGCTTAGGGACAGGGGTCGGGTGGCGGGACGATCAAGAGACCCAGTACTTC.

The J gene is TRBJ2-3, the V gene TRBV6-2 or TRBV6-3, with 14 positions matching TRBD2. The CDR3 contains 17 residues. Germline V gene sequence: CDR1 MNHEY, CDR2 SVGEGT. J was trimmed by 5 bases and V by 6 bases; bases with no gene match: 10. CDR3 loop: CASRNRGLAGVLDTQYF. In nucleotides, the CDR3 is TGTGCCAGCAGGAATCGGGGACTAGCGGGAGTTCTAGATACGCAGTATTTT.

This chain joins TRBV10-3 and TRBJ1-2, with 8 positions matching TRBD1. From germline, CDR1 is ENHRY and CDR2 SYGVKD. With 7 bases clipped from V and 8 bases from J, the junction kept 9 bases outside the gene matches. This CDR3 comprises 13 residues. For the CDR3, the DNA is TGTGCCATCAACGACAGGGGCAATACAGGCTACACCTTC. Translating it yields CAINDRGNTGYTF.

The chain recombines TRBV6-1 with TRBJ1-1, with D maybe TRBD1 (5 bases). Trimming left V 5 bases short and J 0 bases short, with 10 bases between. Germline CDR1 MNHNS, CDR2 SASEGT. This CDR3 spans 14 amino acids. CDR3 region: CASSRQILNTEAFF. The CDR3 DNA reads TGTGCCAGCAGTAGACAGATTTTGAACACTGAAGCTTTCTTT.